The 15 T cell receptor beta chains in this list originate from one sample, sequenced in a study of T-cell reconstitution after alpha-beta-depleted transplantation in children. The TCRbeta library incorporated unique molecular identifiers. TCRdb re-derived calls from the PCR reads in MiXCR, one entry per CDR3 protein. The sample holds about 870,000 distinct CDR3 sequences, around 17% seen once. This specimen consisted of PBMCs, mostly from graft donor cells, obtained 360 days after TCRalphabeta/CD19-depleted stem cell transplant. These receptors were collected from a male patient under 18 who had a stem cell transplant for acute lymphoblastic leukemia, so the T cells may come from the graft donor.

This clonotype showed up many times. This chain connects TRBV5-4 to TRBJ2-7, with TRBD2 as a possible D gene (5 bases). Germline assignment: CDR1 SGHNT and CDR2 YYREEE (reference sequence). V was pared by 6 bases and J by 2 bases, with 12 bases between. The CDR3 loop spans 13 amino acids. The CDR3 region has the DNA TGTGCCAGCACCAAAGCCGGGGCCTACGAGCAGTACTTC. Translated, it gives CASTKAGAYEQYF.

This clonotype was counted a few times. The V call is TRBV5-1, the J call TRBJ2-7, with a possible D match to TRBD1 (6 bases). The V and J ends lost 3 bases and 2 bases respectively, with 15 bases between them. CDR3 length: 15 amino acids. The germline V gene encodes CDR1 SGHRS and CDR2 YFSETQ. CDR3 protein: CASSWGQRNTYEQYF. DNA for the CDR3: TGCGCCAGCAGCTGGGGGCAACGTAATACCTACGAGCAGTACTTC.

J is TRBJ2-7 and V is TRBV3-1; 11 bases line up with TRBD2. After removal of 1 base from V and 13 bases from J, the junction contained 6 bases not matched to a gene. The CDR3 loop spans 13 amino acids. Germline CDR1 reads LGHDT; CDR2 reads YNNKEL (reference sequence). The CDR3 sequence: CASSQGPSGRQYF. The CDR3 nucleotides read TGTGCCAGCAGCCAAGGCCCTAGCGGGAGGCAATACTTC.

This sequence joins TRBV29-1 and TRBJ2-7; a possible D gene is TRBD2 (7 bases). The CDR3 runs to 14 residues. V was shortened by 3 bases and J by 7 bases, with 19 bases between the two germline ends. From germline, CDR1 is SQVTM and CDR2 ANQGSEA. The CDR3 nucleotides read TGCAGCGTTGATATCGACAGGAGGGAGGGTGAGCAGTACTTC. Translated: CSVDIDRREGEQYF.

The genes are TRBV21-1 and TRBJ2-7; the D call TRBD2 from the table was never checked on the DNA. TRBV21-1 is marked as a pseudogene. The CDR3 loop spans 18 amino acids. CDR3 residues: CASSMLFRDLGPTYEQYF. CDR3 in DNA: TGTGCCAGCAGCATGCTGTTTCGGGACTTGGGTCCAACCTACGAGCAGTACTTC.

The chain has TRBV7-8 and TRBJ1-1; D possibly corresponds to TRBD1 (6 bases). Germline CDR1 and CDR2: SGHVS and FQNEAQ. Trimming took off 5 bases at V and 2 bases at J, with 12 bases between the two ends. This CDR3 is 14 amino acids long. The CDR3 is CASSPGTFNTEAFF. The CDR3 nucleotides are TGTGCCAGCAGCCCCGGGACATTCAACACTGAAGCTTTCTTT. Drawing the rest from reference TRBV7-8 and TRBJ1-1, the complete variable domain is GAGVSQSPRYKVAKRGQDVALRCDPISGHVSLFWYQQALGQGPEFLTYFQNEAQLDKSGLPSDRFFAERPEGSVSTLKIQRTQQEDSAVYLCASSPGTFNTEAFFGQGTRLTVV.

The chain carries TRBV27 and TRBJ2-7; no reliable D call. This CDR3 comprises 15 residues. Per the germline V gene, CDR1 is MNHEY and CDR2 is SMNVEV (reference sequence). The germline V and J ends were trimmed by 0 bases and 7 bases, with 16 bases remaining between them. The CDR3 spells CASSLSYTSSGEQYF. The CDR3 nucleotides read TGTGCCAGCAGTTTATCGTACACCTCTTCTGGGGAGCAGTACTTC.

This clonotype was seen at least ten times. The chain links TRBV29-1 to TRBJ2-2, with D perhaps matching TRBD1 (6 bases). V was clipped by 6 bases and J by 6 bases, with 11 bases between them. The CDR3 runs to 12 residues. Germline CDR1 is SQVTM and CDR2 is ANQGSEA. The chain's CDR3 is CSVPQGPGELFF. The CDR3 DNA sequence: TGCAGCGTCCCACAGGGACCCGGGGAGCTGTTTTTT.

This chain uses TRBV11-2 with TRBJ2-1; the match to TRBD1 covers 7 bases. The CDR3 has 15 amino acids. V lost 3 bases and J lost 4; bases outside the gene matches: 6. CDR1 is SGHAT and CDR2 is FQNNGV in the germline V gene. CDR3 protein: CASSFFLTGYNEQFF. In DNA, the CDR3 is TGTGCCAGCAGCTTTTTTCTGACAGGGTACAATGAGCAGTTCTTC. Supplemented by reference TRBV11-2 and TRBJ2-1, the full variable domain reads EAGVAQSPRYKIIEKRQSVAFWCNPISGHATLYWYQQILGQGPKLLIQFQNNGVVDDSQLPKDRFSAERLKGVDSTLKIQPAKLEDSAVYLCASSFFLTGYNEQFFGPGTRLTVL.

The V call is TRBV10-3, the J call TRBJ1-5, with 8 bases fitting TRBD1. From germline, CDR1 is ENHRY and CDR2 SYGVKD. CDR3 size: 14 residues. V gave up 6 bases and J gave up 6 bases; unmatched junction bases: 7. CDR3: CAIRDTGGGQPQHF. As DNA, the CDR3 is TGTGCCATCAGGGATACAGGGGGTGGTCAGCCCCAGCATTTT.

V is TRBV5-1 and J is TRBJ2-7, with 7 positions matching TRBD2. The CDR3 totals 15 residues. Germline values: CDR1 SGHRS, CDR2 YFSETQ. The trim removed 5 bases at V and 2 bases at J, leaving 10 bases unmatched. The CDR3 bases are TGCGCCAGCAGTCAAGGGAGGGTCCCCCCCTACGAGCAGTACTTC. Protein: CASSQGRVPPYEQYF.

The gene calls are TRBV27 and TRBJ2-7; D possibly corresponds to TRBD1 (6 bases). Per the germline V gene, CDR1 is MNHEY and CDR2 is SMNVEV (reference sequence). The CDR3 is 15 residues long. V was cut by 5 bases and J by 3 bases, with 17 bases left in between. The CDR3 loop is CASSRARDINYEQYF. In DNA, the CDR3 is TGTGCCAGCAGTCGGGCCCGGGACATAAACTACGAGCAGTACTTC.

There are a few counts of this clonotype. The chain is built from TRBV5-1 and TRBJ2-3, with a possible D match to TRBD2 (5 bases). Germline V gives CDR1 SGHRS, CDR2 YFSETQ. The CDR3 consists of 14 residues. The ends were cut back, 7 bases at V and 4 bases at J, with 16 bases in the middle. The CDR3 region has the DNA TGCGCCAGCCAGGCGGTGGGAGTGGCAGATACGCAGTATTTT. Its translation is CASQAVGVADTQYF. The entire variable domain, with the rest obtained from reference TRBV5-1 and TRBJ2-3, is as follows: KAGVTQTPRYLIKTRGQQVTLSCSPISGHRSVSWYQQTPGQGLQFLFEYFSETQRNKGNFPGRFSGRQFSNSRSEMNVSTLELGDSALYLCASQAVGVADTQYFGPGTRLTVL.

Here the CDR3 reads CASSYSDSSTDTQYF. Here the CDR3 DNA reads TGTGCCAGCAGTTATTCGGACAGTAGCACAGATACGCAGTATTTT. The chain employs TRBV6-5 and TRBJ2-3; D is possibly TRBD1 (6 bases). The CDR3 has 15 residues. From germline, CDR1 is MNHEY and CDR2 SVGAGI. Trimming left V 3 bases short and J 0 bases short, with 10 bases between.

This clonotype was counted only a few times. The rearrangement links TRBV5-1 to TRBJ1-5, with a possible D match to TRBD1 (6 bases). Germline V gene lookup returns CDR1 SGHRS and CDR2 YFSETQ. The V end lost 1 base, the J end lost 5 bases, and 13 bases lay between the germline ends. The CDR3 consists of 15 residues. CDR3 in amino acids: CASSLTPGDHQPQHF. In nucleotides, the CDR3 is TGCGCCAGCAGCTTGACGCCAGGGGATCATCAGCCCCAGCATTTT.